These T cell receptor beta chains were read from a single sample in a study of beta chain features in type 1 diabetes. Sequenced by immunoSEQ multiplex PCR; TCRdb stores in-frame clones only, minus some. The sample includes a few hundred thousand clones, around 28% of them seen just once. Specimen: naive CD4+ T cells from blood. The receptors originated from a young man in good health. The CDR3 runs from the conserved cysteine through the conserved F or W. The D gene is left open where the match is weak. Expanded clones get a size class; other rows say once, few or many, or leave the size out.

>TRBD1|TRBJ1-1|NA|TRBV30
TGTGCCTGGGGACCGGGACAGGGGGCTGAAGCTTTCTTT
CAWGPGQGAEAFF
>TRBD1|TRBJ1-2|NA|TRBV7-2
TGTGCCAGCAGCCCCAACAGGGGGCGAGACTATGGCTACACCTTC
CASSPNRGRDYGYTF
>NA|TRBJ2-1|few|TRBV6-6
TGTGCCAGCAATTGGGGGACTTACAATGAGCAGTTCTTC
CASNWGTYNEQFF
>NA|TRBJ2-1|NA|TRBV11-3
TGTGCCAGCAGCTTAGGGCTAGTCGGAGTCGATGAGCAGTTCTTC
CASSLGLVGVDEQFF
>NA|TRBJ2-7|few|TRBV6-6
TGTGCCAGCAGTCCTAGCCGAACGGGCATCTACGAGCAGTACTTC
CASSPSRTGIYEQYF
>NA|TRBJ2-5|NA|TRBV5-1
TGCGCCAGCAGCTTGGCCAGGACAGAAGAGACCCAGTACTTC
CASSLARTEETQYF
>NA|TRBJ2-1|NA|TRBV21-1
TGTGCCAGCAGCAAACTTTCCCCCAGCTCCTACAATGAGCAGTTCTTC
CASSKLSPSSYNEQFF
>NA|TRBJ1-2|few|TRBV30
TGTGCCTGGAATCGGCTCCGTGGGGACTATGGCTACACCTTC
CAWNRLRGDYGYTF
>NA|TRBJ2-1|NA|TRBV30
TGTGCCTGGAGTGTACTAGATGAGCAGTTCTTC
CAWSVLDEQFF
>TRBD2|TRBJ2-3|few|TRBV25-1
TGTGCCAGCAGTGTATGGGAGGGCCAGGATACGCAGTATTTT
CASSVWEGQDTQYF
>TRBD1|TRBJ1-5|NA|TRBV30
TGTGCCTGGAGCAGGGGACAGCTCAATCAGCCCCAGCATTTT
CAWSRGQLNQPQHF
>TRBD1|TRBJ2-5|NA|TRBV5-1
TGCGCCAGCAGCTTGGCCGGGACAGGGACCAACCAAGAGACCCAGTACTTC
CASSLAGTGTNQETQYF
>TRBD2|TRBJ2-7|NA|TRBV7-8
TGTGCCAGCAGCTTAGAACTAGCGGTCTACGAGCAGTACTTC
CASSLELAVYEQYF
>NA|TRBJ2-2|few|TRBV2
TGTGCCAGGACTGTTAACACCGGGGAGCTGTTTTTT
CARTVNTGELFF
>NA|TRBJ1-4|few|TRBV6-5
TGTGCCAGCAGTTACGAGGTGACAACTAATGAAAAACTGTTTTTT
CASSYEVTTNEKLFF
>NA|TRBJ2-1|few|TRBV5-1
TGCGCCAGCAGCGACCTAGGCGATGAGCAGTTCTTC
CASSDLGDEQFF
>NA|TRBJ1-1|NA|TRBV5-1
TGCGCCAGCAGCTTGATGGTAAGGGCCACGGACACTGAAGCTTTCTTT
CASSLMVRATDTEAFF
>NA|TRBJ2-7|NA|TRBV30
TGTGCCTGGAGTCGCCTCTCCGGGGACGAGCAGTACTTC
CAWSRLSGDEQYF
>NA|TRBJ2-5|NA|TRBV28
TGTGCCAGCAACGGGGGAGGAGCAAACCAAGAGACCCAGTACTTC
CASNGGGANQETQYF
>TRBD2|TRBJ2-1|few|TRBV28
TGTGCCAGCAGCCCTACTAGCGGGATAAGCAATGAGCAGTTCTTC
CASSPTSGISNEQFF
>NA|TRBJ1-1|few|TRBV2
TGTGCCAGCACCCAGGAGGTAGGGGGAACTGAAGCTTTCTTT
CASTQEVGGTEAFF
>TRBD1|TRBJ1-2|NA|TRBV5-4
TGTGCCAGCCGAGGGACAGGGAGCTATGGCTACACCTTC
CASRGTGSYGYTF
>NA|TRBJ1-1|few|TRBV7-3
TGTGCCAGCAGCCCTGGACACTCGAACACTGAAGCTTTCTTT
CASSPGHSNTEAFF
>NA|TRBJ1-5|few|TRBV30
TGTGCCTGGAGTCACAGAGGGGGAATCAATCAGCCCCAGCATTTT
CAWSHRGGINQPQHF
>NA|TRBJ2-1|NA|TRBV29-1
TGCAGCGTGGGGGTCAGTCACTCTTACAATGAGCAGTTCTTC
CSVGVSHSYNEQFF
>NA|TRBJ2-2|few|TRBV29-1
TGCAGCGTCGGGCTAAGGCTAGCGAACACCGGGGAGCTGTTTTTT
CSVGLRLANTGELFF